This is a list of T cell receptor beta chains from one sample in a study of blood T cell repertoires in COVID-19. The repertoire was sequenced with immunoSEQ multiplex PCR; TCRdb's copy has only in-frame clones and lacks some. The sample contains about 90,000 clones, 70% to 90% of which appear only once. Sequenced input: peripheral blood. Receptors originate from a human donor in a cohort sampled during active COVID-19. The conserved cysteine and the conserved F or W are not part of the CDR3 here. Size is omitted from some rows. Given values are once, few, many or a class for expanded clones.

>few|TRBV6-2/TRBV6-3
ASSYSFPGVYEQY
>once|TRBV28
AIQIRDNAYH
>.|TRBV7-2
ASSLRWTDNEQF
>.|TRBV5-6
ASSLRGAYGYT
>.|TRBV19
ASKTGGTDTQY
>few|TRBV6-5
ASTRTGLPEAF
>.|TRBV6-5
ASSYIQLAGYYEQY
>few|TRBV10-1
ASSVFSDRAGYTEAF
>once|TRBV6-5
ASSPSSYGYT
>.|TRBV11-2
ASSRNFGILNYEQY
>.|TRBV9
ASSGRIGLGGNSGNTIY
>.|TRBV10-3
AISDRDRINTGELF
>.|TRBV6-5
ASSYSTGRRGQTQY
>.|TRBV7-2
ASSLGRGAYEQY
>.|TRBV20-1
SASAGSNTDTQY
>.|TRBV2
ASSVTGFDEQF
>.|TRBV4-1
ASSSDRGHRMNTEAF
>.|TRBV5-4
ASSGPDRVADTQY
>.|TRBV18
ASSPLEGRETQY
>.|TRBV7-3
ASSSHRTGNYGYT
>few|TRBV6-4
ASSDGQGQEIAEAF
>.|TRBV6-5
ASLAVAGDTQY
>few|TRBV5-1
ASSWNWGQGNSPLH
>.|TRBV7-8
ASSLGTFADQPQH
>.|TRBV5-6
ASSRTGVAAPLH
>.|TRBV6-5
ASSPEGILGGIQY
>.|TRBV6-5
ASSYSRQHEQY
>few|TRBV24-1
ATSPGGAKTYEQY
>few|TRBV27
ASKDRAYEQY
>.|TRBV5-5
ASSLEILQGQPQH
>.|TRBV18
ASSRQGQGAFDEQF
>many|TRBV19
ASSITGNTEAF
>.|TRBV5-1
ASSLTGENTEAF
>.|TRBV30
AWSRGNNQPQH
>once|TRBV7-3
ASSFAGAGTGELF
>.|TRBV19
ASSPDRREQY
>.|TRBV24-1
ATSDLVLARTGWTEAF
>.|TRBV30
AWGGTGDRPQH
>.|TRBV6-2/TRBV6-3
ASSPRGGGGWETQY
>.|TRBV11-2
ASSLAWTTSTDTQY
>.|TRBV7-6
ASSLVGGQGIMNEQF
>.|TRBV5-5
ASSLEPGFEQY
>.|TRBV4-1
ASSPAPTPQDYGYT
>.|TRBV24-1
ATGLIQY
>.|TRBV5-5
ASSFQGYGYT
>.|TRBV5-4
ASSLTGVGGYT
>.|TRBV6-2/TRBV6-3
ASSLLAGYGYT
>.|TRBV6-2/TRBV6-3
ASIPAPYYGYT
>.|TRBV11-1
ASSSRDRAWNEQF
>.|TRBV14
ASSQRQGVGNSPLH
>.|TRBV6-6
ASAKTGASDYT
>.|TRBV20-1
SASSGAQETQY